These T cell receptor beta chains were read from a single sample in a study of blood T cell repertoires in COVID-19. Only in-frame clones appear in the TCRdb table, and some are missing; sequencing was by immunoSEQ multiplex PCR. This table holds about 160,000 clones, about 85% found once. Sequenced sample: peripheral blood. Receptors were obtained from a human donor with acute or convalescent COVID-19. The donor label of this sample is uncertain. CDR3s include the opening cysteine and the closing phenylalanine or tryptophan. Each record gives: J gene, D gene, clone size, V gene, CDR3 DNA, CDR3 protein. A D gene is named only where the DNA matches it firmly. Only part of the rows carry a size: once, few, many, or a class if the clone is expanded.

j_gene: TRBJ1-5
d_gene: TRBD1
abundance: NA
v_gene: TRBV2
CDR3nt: TGTGCCAGCAGACCCGGACAGGGGTTGGGTAGCAATCAGCCCCAGCATTTT
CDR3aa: CASRPGQGLGSNQPQHF

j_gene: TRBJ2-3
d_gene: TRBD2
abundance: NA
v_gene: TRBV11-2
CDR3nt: TGTGCCAGCAGCTTGGGGGTTTCCCGGGGGGGCCGGGATACGCAGTATTTT
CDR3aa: CASSLGVSRGGRDTQYF

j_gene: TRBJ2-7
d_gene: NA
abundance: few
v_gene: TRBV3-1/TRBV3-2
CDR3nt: TGTGCCAGCAGCCAGTCGTCCGGGACCTACGAGCAGTACTTC
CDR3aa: CASSQSSGTYEQYF

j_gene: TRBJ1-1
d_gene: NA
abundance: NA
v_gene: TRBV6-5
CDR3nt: TGTGCCAGCAGTTACCGGGACACCAAGAGTAGGACTGAAGCTTTCTTT
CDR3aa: CASSYRDTKSRTEAFF

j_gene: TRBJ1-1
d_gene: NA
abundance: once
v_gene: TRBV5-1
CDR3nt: TGCGCCAGCAGCTTCGGCGGGAACACTGAAGCTTTCTTT
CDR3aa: CASSFGGNTEAFF

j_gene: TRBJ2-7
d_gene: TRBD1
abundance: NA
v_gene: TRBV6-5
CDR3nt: TGTGCCAGCAGGCCGGGACAGGGGGCTACCTACGAGCAGTACTTC
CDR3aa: CASRPGQGATYEQYF

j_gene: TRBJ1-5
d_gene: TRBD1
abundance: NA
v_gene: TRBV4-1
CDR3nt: TGCGCCAGCAGCCAAGATACCCCCGGGACAGGATCGTACAATCAGCCCCAGCATTTT
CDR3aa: CASSQDTPGTGSYNQPQHF

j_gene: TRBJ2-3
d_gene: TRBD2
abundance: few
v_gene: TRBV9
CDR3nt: TGTGCCAGCAGCGTAGGTCGGACTAGCGGCACAGATACGCAGTATTTT
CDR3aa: CASSVGRTSGTDTQYF

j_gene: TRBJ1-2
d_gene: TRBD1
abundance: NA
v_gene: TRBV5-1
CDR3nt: TGCGCCAGCAGCTCGGGGACAGGTTTTACCTATGGCTACACCTTC
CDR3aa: CASSSGTGFTYGYTF

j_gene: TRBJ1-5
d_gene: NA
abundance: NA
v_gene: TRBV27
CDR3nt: TGTGCCAGCAGTTCCACTCGCAATCAGCCCCAGCATTTT
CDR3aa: CASSSTRNQPQHF

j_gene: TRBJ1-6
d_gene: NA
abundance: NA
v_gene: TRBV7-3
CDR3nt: TGTGCCAGCAGCCCCTCAGGGAATTCACCCCTCCACTTT
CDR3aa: CASSPSGNSPLHF

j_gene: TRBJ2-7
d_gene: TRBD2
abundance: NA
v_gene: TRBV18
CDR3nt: TGTGCCAGCTCACGGCGGGGGGAGGACGAGCAGTACTTC
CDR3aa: CASSRRGEDEQYF

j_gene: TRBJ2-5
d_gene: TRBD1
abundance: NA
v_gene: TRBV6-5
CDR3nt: TGTGCCAGCGGGTGGGGCCAGGGGGCAAAGGAGACCCAGTACTTC
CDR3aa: CASGWGQGAKETQYF

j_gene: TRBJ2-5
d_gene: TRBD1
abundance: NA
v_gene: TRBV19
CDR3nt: TGTGCCAGTCGCCCCTTAGGGGGCGGAGAGACCCAGTACTTC
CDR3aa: CASRPLGGGETQYF

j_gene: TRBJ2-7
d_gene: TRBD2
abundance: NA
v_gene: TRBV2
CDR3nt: TGTGCCAGCAGTGAAGTCTGGGCTAGCGGGAGAAGAGAGCAGTACTTC
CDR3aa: CASSEVWASGRREQYF

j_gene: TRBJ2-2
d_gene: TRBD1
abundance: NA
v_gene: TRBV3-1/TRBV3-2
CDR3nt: TGTGCCAGCAGTCTTCAGGGGGCCGGGGAGCTGTTTTTT
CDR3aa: CASSLQGAGELFF